Below, one TCR beta chain is given with its context. Its antigen is not identified. TCRdb's table, derived via immunoSEQ multiplex PCR, lists solely in-frame clones and lacks some. This sample yields around 37,000 clones, of which 75% are seen a single time; around 14% belongs to the top ten. This specimen belongs to a study of radiotherapy plus CTLA-4 blockade in lung cancer. Across the whole study: An objective response was seen in 15% to 20% of patients, and disease control in about 31%. Study-wide results and caveats: An expansion of tumor-derived TCR clones occurred in blood after radiotherapy plus ipilimumab. Among reported predictors of response, early blood T cell clone dynamics with interferon-beta performed best.

People whose metastatic non-small-cell lung cancer was chemo-refractory got focal radiation along with CTLA-4 blockade by ipilimumab. This clonotype was sampled from a human donor with non-small cell lung cancer that progressed on radiotherapy plus ipilimumab. Sequencing used peripheral blood, obtained from a patient treated with radiotherapy plus ipilimumab.

This CDR3 reads CASRTGSTNEKLFF. For the CDR3, the DNA is TGTGCCAGCCGTACGGGGTCAACTAATGAAAAACTGTTTTTT. This rearrangement joins TRBV7-9 to TRBJ1-4; D remains ambiguous. Germline V gene data show CDR1 as SEHNR and CDR2 as FQNEAQ (reference sequence). This CDR3 comprises 14 residues. The V end was cut by 8 bases, the J end by 0 bases, with 10 bases between. The full variable domain, with the rest looked up from reference TRBV7-9 and TRBJ1-4, is DTGVSQNPRHKITKRGQNVTFRCDPISEHNRLYWYRQTLGQGPEFLTYFQNEAQLEKSRLLSDRFSAERPKGSFSTLEIQRTEQGDSAMYLCASRTGSTNEKLFFGSGTQLSVL.